Each of the 17 T cell receptor beta chains below was sequenced from the same sample in a study of T cell responses to AZD1222 COVID-19 vaccine. The method was immunoSEQ multiplex PCR; TCRdb's version includes in-frame clones alone and lacks a portion of them. The sample has fewer than 150,000 clones, 88% seen once. Sequenced material: peripheral blood, taken on day 0 of AZD1222 vaccination. Every receptor here comes from an adult in good health.

The rearrangement links TRBV28 to TRBJ1-5, with 7 bases lining up with TRBD1. The CDR3 contains 16 residues. Germline V CDR1 and CDR2: MDHEN, SYDVKM. Trimming took 7 bases from V and 0 from J; bases not matched to a gene: 9. CDR3 coding DNA: TGTGCCAGCACAAGAATCAGGGGGTATAGCAATCAGCCCCAGCATTTT. Its protein is CASTRIRGYSNQPQHF.

The V and J genes are TRBV10-3 and TRBJ2-2; D is perhaps TRBD1 (5 bases). The germline V gene encodes CDR1 ENHRY and CDR2 SYGVKD. This CDR3 is built from 15 residues. V was pared by 7 bases and J by 5 bases, with 17 bases between. The CDR3 region is CAIMVNGAGTGELFF. Here the CDR3 DNA reads TGTGCCATCATGGTGAATGGGGCCGGAACCGGGGAGCTGTTTTTT.

This chain connects TRBV3-1 (or the pseudogene TRBV3-2) to TRBJ2-1; D is perhaps TRBD1 or TRBD2 (5 bases each). The CDR3 runs to 14 residues. With 1 base removed from V and 9 bases from J, the gap between germline ends came to 13 bases. The germline V gene encodes CDR1 LGHDT and CDR2 YNNKEL (reference sequence). The CDR3 DNA reads TGTGCCAGCAGCCAAGCGGGGCACGAGGTTGAGCAGTTCTTC. It is translated as CASSQAGHEVEQFF.

This clone was observed a few times. The J gene is TRBJ2-7, the V gene TRBV6-2 or TRBV6-3, with no clear D. Germline-derived CDR1 and CDR2 are MNHEY and SVGEGT. Trimming removed 5 bases at V and 0 bases at J, with 17 bases between. The CDR3 is 16 amino acids. The CDR3 here is CASSQNTGSFSYEQYF. CDR3 DNA: TGTGCCAGCAGTCAAAACACCGGGTCCTTCTCCTACGAGCAGTACTTC.

The chain is built from TRBV28 and TRBJ2-7; D gene ambiguous. The CDR3 totals 12 residues. The germline V gene has CDR1 MDHEN and CDR2 SYDVKM. Trimming cost V 6 bases and J 6 bases, with 12 bases left between them. CDR3 in amino acids: CASSPLAGEQYF. The CDR3 DNA sequence: TGTGCCAGCAGCCCTCTCGCCGGCGAGCAGTACTTC.

The chain employs TRBV30 and TRBJ2-7; tentative D call: TRBD1 (5 bases). The germline gives CDR1 GTSNPN, CDR2 SVGIG (reference sequence). There are 11 residues in the CDR3. Between the trimmed V and J ends, which lost 4 bases and 1 base, there was a span of 5 bases. For the CDR3, the DNA is TGTGCCTGGACAGGGTCCTACGAGCAGTACTTC. Translation: CAWTGSYEQYF.

The chain combines TRBV12-3 or TRBV12-4 with TRBJ1-5, with a weak D call TRBD1 (5 bases). The CDR3 has 13 amino acids. With 6 bases removed from V and 7 bases from J, the gap between germline ends came to 13 bases. The CDR3 is CASSQGFGQPQHF. DNA for the CDR3: TGTGCCAGCAGCCAGGGTTTTGGGCAGCCCCAGCATTTT.

V gene TRBV19 combines with J gene TRBJ2-2, with 8 positions matching TRBD1. V was clipped by 4 bases and J by 4 bases; unmatched bases: 5. CDR1 is LNHDA and CDR2 is SQIVND in the germline V gene (reference sequence). The CDR3 totals 15 residues. The CDR3 region has the DNA TGTGCCAGTAGTACTGGACAGGGAGGCACCGGGGAGCTGTTTTTT. Encoded protein: CASSTGQGGTGELFF.

This chain links TRBV6-1 with TRBJ1-1; no clear D. The CDR3 runs 11 residues. Per germline, CDR1 MNHNS and CDR2 SASEGT. The V end was cut by 1 base, the J end by 8 bases, with 5 bases between. CDR3 sequence reads: CASSEVEEAFF. The CDR3 DNA reads as TGTGCCAGCAGTGAAGTGGAAGAAGCTTTCTTT.

CDR3 loop: CASSGTYNSPLHF. CDR3 DNA: TGTGCCAGCTCCGGGACCTATAATTCACCCCTCCACTTT. V gene TRBV6-1 combines with J gene TRBJ1-6; D gene unclear. The CDR3 runs 13 residues. V dropped 8 bases and J dropped 2 bases, with 7 bases sitting between them. The germline V gene has CDR1 MNHNS and CDR2 SASEGT.

The chain employs TRBV6-5 and TRBJ1-3; D unresolved. Germline assignment: CDR1 MNHEY and CDR2 SVGAGI. CDR3 length: 15 amino acids. Trimming removed 0 bases from V and 7 bases from J, with 13 bases in between. DNA for the CDR3: TGTGCCAGCAGTTACTCGAAACAAGGGCTCAACACCATATATTTT. It codes for CASSYSKQGLNTIYF.

The chain combines TRBV4-3 with TRBJ2-2; no clear D. The CDR3 spans 15 residues. Germline assignment: CDR1 LGHNA and CDR2 YSLEER. Trimming cost V 3 bases and J 5 bases, with 13 bases left between them. The CDR3 DNA reads as TGCGCCAGCAGCCAGCCACACGCCGGGACCGGGGAGCTGTTTTTT. Amino acid sequence: CASSQPHAGTGELFF.

This clone has just one count. The chain employs TRBV5-4 and TRBJ2-5, with TRBD2 matching 9 bases. The V and J ends lost 0 bases and 5 bases, in that order; junction bases with no gene match: 17. CDR3 length: 19 amino acids. Germline lookup yields CDR1 SGHNT and CDR2 YYREEE (reference sequence). CDR3 bases: TGTGCCAGCAGCTTGGTGGGTAGCGGGAGCCGAGTAAGAGGGGAGACCCAGTACTTC. As protein: CASSLVGSGSRVRGETQYF. Full variable domain (rest looked up from reference TRBV5-4 and TRBJ2-5): ETGVTQSPTHLIKTRGQQVTLRCSSQSGHNTVSWYQQALGQGPQFIFQYYREEENGRGNFPPRFSGLQFPNYSSELNVNALELDDSALYLCASSLVGSGSRVRGETQYFGPGTRLLVL.

The chain is built from TRBV10-3 and TRBJ2-7; 13 bases map to TRBD2. With V trimmed by 6 bases and J by 4 bases, 6 bases remained unmatched. Germline lookup yields CDR1 ENHRY and CDR2 SYGVKD. The CDR3 spans 15 residues. As DNA, the CDR3 is TGTGCCATCAGCTCCGGACTAGCGGGAGCATACGAGCAGTACTTC. It specifies CAISSGLAGAYEQYF.

A single count supports this clone. This CDR3 is CASSIAASRSDQPQHF. In nucleotides, the CDR3 is TGTGCCAGTAGTATAGCGGCAAGCCGTTCTGATCAGCCCCAGCATTTT. The chain recombines TRBV19 with TRBJ1-5; D remains ambiguous. Trimming removed 1 base from V and 5 bases from J, with 15 bases in between. CDR3 length equals 16 residues. Germline V gives CDR1 LNHDA, CDR2 SQIVND (reference sequence).

V gene TRBV2 combines with J gene TRBJ2-1; 8 bases are shared with TRBD2. Germline V CDR1 and CDR2: SNHLY, FYNNEI. The J segment lost 5 bases and the V segment lost 7 bases, leaving 7 bases of the junction unmatched. The CDR3 is 14 amino acids. The CDR3 sequence is CASMRSGSHNEQFF. DNA for the CDR3: TGTGCCAGCATGAGAAGCGGGAGCCACAATGAGCAGTTCTTC.

In its sample, this clone was seen once. In nucleotides, the CDR3 is TGTGCCAGCTCACGGAGGGTATTGGAGACCCAGTACTTC. It specifies CASSRRVLETQYF. This sequence joins TRBV18 and TRBJ2-5, with D perhaps TRBD2 (6 bases). This CDR3 has 13 amino acids. V lost 4 bases to trimming and J lost 5 bases, with 11 bases between them. Germline-derived CDR1 and CDR2 are KGHSH and LQKENI.